One and the same sample provided the 18 T cell receptor beta chains below, sequenced in a study of shared clonotypes between healthy human individuals. Sequencing used immunoSEQ multiplex PCR; TCRdb keeps in-frame clones, though not all of them. The profile shows 2 million to 2.5 million clones, 95% of them singletons. Sequenced sample: naive CD4+ T cells sorted from blood. As to subset: CD45RA+ positively selected. These receptors all stem from a man aged 18 to 30 in good health.

The chain links TRBV12-2 to TRBJ2-3; TRBD1 is the table's D call and was not checked against the DNA. TRBV12-2 is a pseudogene locus. The length of the CDR3 is 14 residues. The CDR3 spells CASRFRLGTDTQYF. CDR3 DNA sequence: TGTGCAAGTCGCTTCAGGCTGGGCACAGATACGCAGTATTTT.

V is TRBV27 and J is TRBJ2-3; the D is unclear. V lost 2 bases, J lost 7 bases, and 7 bases lay in between. CDR1 MNHEY and CDR2 SMNVEV come from the germline V gene (reference sequence). The CDR3 covers 12 residues. CDR3 sequence reads: CASSLGRNTQYF. The CDR3 DNA reads TGTGCCAGCAGTTTAGGTCGAAATACGCAGTATTTT.

J is TRBJ2-3 and V is TRBV6-5, with D possibly being TRBD2 (6 bases). CDR1 and CDR2 (germline): MNHEY, SVGAGI. V shed 0 bases and J shed 6 bases, with 10 bases lying between them. This CDR3 spans 14 amino acids. In DNA form, the CDR3 reads TGTGCCAGCAGTTACTCCCTTGCGGGGGATACGCAGTATTTT. Protein: CASSYSLAGDTQYF.

V usage is TRBV5-4 and J usage is TRBJ1-5, with 7 bases identical to TRBD1. Germline V CDR1 and CDR2: SGHNT, YYREEE (reference sequence). The CDR3 has 14 amino acids. The junction had 1 base not matched to a gene; V was cut back by 3 bases and J by 1 base. CDR3 coding DNA: TGTGCCAGCAGCTCAGGGGGGAGCAATCAGCCCCAGCATTTT. Translating it yields CASSSGGSNQPQHF.

J is TRBJ1-5 and V is TRBV6-5; 7 bases fit TRBD1. The germline gives CDR1 MNHEY, CDR2 SVGAGI. J gave up 9 bases and V 3 bases, and 8 bases lay outside the gene matches. The CDR3 consists of 14 residues. Here the CDR3 reads CASSYTQGVWPQHF. The CDR3 nucleotides read TGTGCCAGCAGTTATACGCAGGGGGTATGGCCCCAGCATTTT.

The V and J genes are TRBV28 and TRBJ1-5; the match to TRBD1 covers 7 bases. V trimming: 1 base; J trimming: 4 bases; junction bases outside the gene matches: 7. The V gene's germline CDR1 is MDHEN and CDR2 SYDVKM. The CDR3 runs 16 residues. CDR3 loop: CASSLLTGSTNQPQHF. CDR3 nucleotides: TGTGCCAGCAGTTTATTGACAGGGTCGACGAATCAGCCCCAGCATTTT.

The chain couples TRBV7-2 to TRBJ2-3; TRBD2 matches 13 bases. The CDR3 extends over 18 amino acids. V shed 5 bases and J 0 bases; nucleotides not matched to a gene: 8. Germline V gene lookup returns CDR1 SGHTA and CDR2 FQGNSA. CDR3 in DNA: TGTGCCAGCAGCAAGGGACTAGCGGGACACACTAGCACAGATACGCAGTATTTT. It translates to CASSKGLAGHTSTDTQYF.

J is TRBJ1-2 and V is TRBV5-1; TRBD1 agrees at 9 bases. The CDR3 is 15 amino acids. J gave up 5 bases and V 0 bases, and 5 bases lay outside the gene matches. The germline V gene has CDR1 SGHRS and CDR2 YFSETQ. The CDR3 reads CASSLETGGIYGYTF. The CDR3 nucleotides are TGCGCCAGCAGCTTGGAGACAGGGGGGATTTATGGCTACACCTTC.

This clone was seen a single time. The CDR3 reads CAGHFGGEQYF. The CDR3 nucleotides are TGTGCCGGTCACTTCGGGGGCGAGCAGTACTTC. This rearrangement joins TRBV6-4 to TRBJ2-7; TRBD2 might be the D (6 bases). The CDR3 sequence is 11 residues long. V was shortened by 11 bases and J by 6 bases, with 14 bases between the two germline ends. Germline CDR1 and CDR2: MRHNA and SNTAGT.

V is TRBV10-3 and J is TRBJ1-2, with TRBD1 matching 9 bases. Germline values: CDR1 ENHRY, CDR2 SYGVKD. This CDR3 spans 12 amino acids. DNA of the CDR3: TGTGCATCATGGGACAGGGCCTATGGCTACACCTTC. Translated, it gives CASWDRAYGYTF.

This clone was found once. This chain links TRBV7-2 with TRBJ2-3, with D possibly being TRBD2 (7 bases). The CDR3 consists of 15 residues. Germline V gives CDR1 SGHTA, CDR2 FQGNSA. Trimming shortened V by 5 bases and J by 5 bases, and 17 bases separated the two germline ends. CDR3 sequence reads: CASSPGAGAGDTQYF. Written as DNA, the CDR3 is TGTGCCAGCAGCCCAGGGGCGGGAGCGGGAGATACGCAGTATTTT.

The V gene is TRBV19, the J gene TRBJ2-5; 8 bases align to TRBD1. V trimming: 6 bases; J trimming: 5 bases; junction bases outside the gene matches: 5. The CDR3 runs to 13 residues. The germline V gene encodes CDR1 LNHDA and CDR2 SQIVND (reference sequence). CDR3 amino acids: CASRGDRRETQYF. Here the CDR3 DNA reads TGTGCCAGTAGGGGGGACAGGCGGGAGACCCAGTACTTC. Filled out from reference TRBV19 and TRBJ2-5, the complete variable domain reads DGGITQSPKYLFRKEGQNVTLSCEQNLNHDAMYWYRQDPGQGLRLIYYSQIVNDFQKGDIAEGYSVSREKKESFPLTVTSAQKNPTAFYLCASRGDRRETQYFGPGTRLLVL.

The chain couples TRBV10-3 to TRBJ1-1; a weak D match, TRBD1 (5 bases). The length of the CDR3 is 15 residues. Trimming stripped 0 bases from V and 0 bases from J, with 8 bases between. Germline loops: CDR1 ENHRY, CDR2 SYGVKD. The CDR3 sequence is CAISESQGLNTEAFF. For the CDR3, the DNA is TGTGCCATCAGTGAGTCCCAGGGCCTGAACACTGAAGCTTTCTTT.

This clone turned up a few times. The chain uses TRBV6-6 and TRBJ1-6; tentatively, D is TRBD1 (5 bases). V gave up 2 bases and J gave up 8 bases, with 13 bases separating them. CDR1 and CDR2 (germline): MNHNY, SVGAGI (reference sequence). The CDR3 contains 15 residues. CDR3 in amino acids: CASSYGGLGDSPLHF. CDR3 sequence (DNA): TGTGCCAGCAGTTACGGAGGGTTGGGGGATTCACCCCTCCACTTT.

CDR3 sequence (DNA): TGTGCCAGCAGTGGGGAAGGACAGGGTAGGGAGACCCAGTACTTC. Its protein product is CASSGEGQGRETQYF. The chain uses TRBV2 and TRBJ2-5; 8 bases agree with TRBD1. V was clipped by 4 bases and J by 5 bases; unmatched bases: 9. The germline V gene encodes CDR1 SNHLY and CDR2 FYNNEI. The CDR3 has 15 amino acids.

This clone was detected only once. This CDR3 is also generated by other DNA sequences in the sample. The chain recombines TRBV18 with TRBJ2-2; D is uncertain. Germline V gene lookup returns CDR1 KGHSH and CDR2 LQKENI. Trimming stripped 3 bases from V and 5 bases from J, with 4 bases between. The CDR3 loop spans 12 amino acids. CDR3 in amino acids: CASSPGTGELFF. CDR3 bases: TGTGCCAGCTCACCCGGGACCGGGGAGCTGTTTTTT.

The rearrangement joins TRBV18 to TRBJ1-2; 7 bases are a match to TRBD1. Losses at the gene ends were 4 bases for V and 0 bases for J; bases not matched to a gene: 5. Germline CDR1 is KGHSH and CDR2 is LQKENI. This CDR3 contains 15 residues. The CDR3 region is CASSLGDSANYGYTF. The CDR3 DNA sequence: TGTGCCAGCTCACTAGGGGACAGTGCTAACTATGGCTACACCTTC.

This chain links TRBV2 with TRBJ2-5, with D tentatively TRBD2 (5 bases). This CDR3 is 12 amino acids long. Germline lookup yields CDR1 SNHLY and CDR2 FYNNEI. V lost 6 bases, J lost 8 bases, and 13 bases lay in between. The CDR3 region is CASRMAGNTQYF. The CDR3, as DNA: TGTGCCAGCAGGATGGCCGGGAATACCCAGTACTTC.